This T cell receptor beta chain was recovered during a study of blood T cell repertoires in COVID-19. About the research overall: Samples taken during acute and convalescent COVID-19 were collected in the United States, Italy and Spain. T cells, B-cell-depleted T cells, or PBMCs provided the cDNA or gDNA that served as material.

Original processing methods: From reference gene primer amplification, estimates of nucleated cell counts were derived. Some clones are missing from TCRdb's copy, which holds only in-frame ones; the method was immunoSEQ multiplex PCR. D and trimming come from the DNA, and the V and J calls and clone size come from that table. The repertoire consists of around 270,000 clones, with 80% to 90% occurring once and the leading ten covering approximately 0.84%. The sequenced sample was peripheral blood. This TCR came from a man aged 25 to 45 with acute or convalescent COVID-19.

The CDR3, as DNA: TGTGCCAGCAGCACATCCTCCTACGAGCAGTACTTC. Translation gives CASSTSSYEQYF. V gene TRBV28 combines with J gene TRBJ2-7, with D unresolved. Trimming cost V 6 bases and J 0 bases, with 6 bases left between them. The CDR3 has 12 amino acids. CDR1 and CDR2 from the germline V gene are MDHEN and SYDVKM.